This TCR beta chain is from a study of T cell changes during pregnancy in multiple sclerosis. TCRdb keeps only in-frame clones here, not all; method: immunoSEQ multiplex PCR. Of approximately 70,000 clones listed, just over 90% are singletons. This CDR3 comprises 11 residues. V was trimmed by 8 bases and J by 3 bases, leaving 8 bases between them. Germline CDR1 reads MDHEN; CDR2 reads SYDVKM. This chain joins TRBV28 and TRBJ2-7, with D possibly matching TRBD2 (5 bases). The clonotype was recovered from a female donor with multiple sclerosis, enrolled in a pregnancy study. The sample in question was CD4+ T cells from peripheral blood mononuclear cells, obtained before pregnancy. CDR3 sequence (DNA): TGTGCCAGCGAGGGAAGCTACGAGCAGTACTTC. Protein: CASEGSYEQYF.